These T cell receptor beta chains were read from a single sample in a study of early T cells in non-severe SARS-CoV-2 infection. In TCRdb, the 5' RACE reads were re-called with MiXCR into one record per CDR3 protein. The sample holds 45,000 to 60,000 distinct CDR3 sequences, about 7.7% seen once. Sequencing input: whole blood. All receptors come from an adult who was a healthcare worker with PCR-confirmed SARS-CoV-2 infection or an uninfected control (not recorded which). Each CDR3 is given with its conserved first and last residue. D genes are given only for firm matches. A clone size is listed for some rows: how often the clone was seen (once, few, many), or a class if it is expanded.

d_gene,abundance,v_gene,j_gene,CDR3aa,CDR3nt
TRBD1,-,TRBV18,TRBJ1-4,CASSRTGGGVTNEKLFF,TGTGCCAGCTCACGGACAGGGGGCGGCGTGACTAATGAAAAACTGTTTTTT
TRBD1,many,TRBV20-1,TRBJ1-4,CSARVGQGALFF,TGCAGTGCTAGAGTAGGACAGGGAGCACTGTTTTTT
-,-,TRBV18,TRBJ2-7,CASSPDGKQYF,TGTGCCAGCTCCCCGGACGGCAAGCAGTACTTC
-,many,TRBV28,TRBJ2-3,CASSLQGPMDTQYF,TGTGCCAGCAGTCTCCAGGGGCCTATGGATACGCAGTATTTT
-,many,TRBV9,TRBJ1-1,CASSVLTSNPEAFF,TGTGCCAGCAGCGTACTCACCAGCAACCCTGAAGCTTTCTTT
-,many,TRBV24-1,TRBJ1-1,CATSSGGNTEAFF,TGTGCCACCAGTTCCGGCGGGAACACTGAAGCTTTCTTT
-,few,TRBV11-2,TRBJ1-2,CASSQSRGYGYTF,TGTGCCAGCAGCCAATCCAGGGGCTATGGCTACACCTTC
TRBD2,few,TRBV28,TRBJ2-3,CASSFPLAGEVDTQYF,TGTGCCAGCAGTTTCCCACTAGCGGGAGAGGTAGATACGCAGTATTTT
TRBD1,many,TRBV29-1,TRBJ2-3,CSVVGQYTDTQYF,TGCAGCGTTGTGGGACAGTACACAGATACGCAGTATTTT
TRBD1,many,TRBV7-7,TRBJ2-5,CASSPGTVGQETQYF,TGTGCCAGCAGCCCAGGGACAGTGGGCCAAGAGACCCAGTACTTC
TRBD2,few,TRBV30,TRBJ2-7,CAWSPLAGVSYEQYF,TGTGCCTGGAGCCCACTAGCGGGAGTTTCCTACGAGCAGTACTTC
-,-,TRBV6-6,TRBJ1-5,CASRETGNDQPQHF,TGTGCCAGCAGAGAAACAGGTAACGATCAGCCCCAGCATTTT
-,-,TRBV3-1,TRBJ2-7,CASNSHPGQDYEQYF,TGTGCCAGCAACTCTCATCCGGGACAAGACTACGAGCAGTACTTC
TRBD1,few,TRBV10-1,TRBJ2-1,CASSEGGLDEQFF,TGCGCCAGCAGTGAAGGGGGCTTAGATGAGCAGTTCTTC
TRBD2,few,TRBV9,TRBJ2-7,CASSGTSGRAHEQYF,TGTGCCAGCAGCGGTACTAGCGGGAGGGCTCACGAGCAGTACTTC
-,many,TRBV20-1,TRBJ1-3,CSAGPAGTPGNTIYF,TGCAGTGCTGGCCCCGCCGGGACGCCTGGAAACACCATATATTTT
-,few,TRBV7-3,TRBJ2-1,CATWAEIAWDEQFF,TGTGCCACCTGGGCCGAGATAGCATGGGATGAGCAGTTCTTC
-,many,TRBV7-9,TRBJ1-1,CASSPSGRPNTEAFF,TGTGCCAGCAGCCCTAGTGGAAGACCGAACACTGAAGCTTTCTTT
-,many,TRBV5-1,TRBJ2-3,CASSLGVASSTDTQYF,TGCGCCAGCAGCTTAGGAGTAGCATCCAGCACAGATACGCAGTATTTT
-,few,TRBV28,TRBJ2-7,CASSLPGTDYEQYF,TGTGCCAGCAGTTTACCCGGGACGGACTACGAGCAGTACTTC
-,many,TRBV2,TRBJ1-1,CASSRGGLDTEAFF,TGTGCCAGCAGTCGGGGAGGATTGGACACTGAAGCCTTCTTT
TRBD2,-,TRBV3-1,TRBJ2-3,CASSLTSGDTDTQYF,TGTGCCAGCAGCCTTACTAGCGGGGACACAGATACGCAGTATTTT
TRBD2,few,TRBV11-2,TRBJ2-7,CASSSGLAEYEQYF,TGTGCCAGCAGCTCGGGACTAGCGGAATACGAGCAGTACTTC
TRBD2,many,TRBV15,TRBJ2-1,CATSREPGGYNEQFF,TGTGCCACCAGCAGAGAACCGGGAGGGTACAATGAGCAGTTCTTC
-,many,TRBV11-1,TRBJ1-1,CASSAEGVYTEAFF,TGTGCCAGCAGCGCCGAGGGCGTATACACTGAAGCTTTCTTT
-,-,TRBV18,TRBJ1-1,CASSPPAGAGDTEAFF,TGTGCCAGCTCACCACCGGCAGGGGCAGGGGACACTGAAGCTTTCTTT
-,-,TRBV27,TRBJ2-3,CASSTSTAFSSTDTQYF,TGTGCCAGCAGTACCTCGACGGCTTTCTCTAGCACAGATACGCAGTATTTT
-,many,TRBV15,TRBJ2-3,CATSRDTGGNADTQYF,TGTGCCACCAGCAGAGATACCGGGGGCAACGCGGATACGCAGTATTTT
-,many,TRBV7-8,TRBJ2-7,CASSLESNEQYF,TGTGCCAGCAGCTTAGAATCGAACGAGCAGTACTTC
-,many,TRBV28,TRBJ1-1,CASSRGWTEAFF,TGTGCCAGCAGTCGGGGTTGGACTGAAGCTTTCTTT
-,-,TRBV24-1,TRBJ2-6,CATSESRKGSSQANVLTF,TGTGCCACCAGTGAGAGCCGGAAAGGTTCTTCTCAGGCCAACGTCCTGACTTTC
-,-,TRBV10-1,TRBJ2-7,CASSGARADPAPLAYISSYEQYF,TGCGCCAGCAGTGGAGCCCGCGCCGACCCGGCCCCTCTAGCGTACATCTCTTCGTACGAGCAGTACTTC
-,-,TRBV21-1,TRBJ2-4,CASSKGGSDLTKNIQYF,TGTGCCAGCAGCAAAGGGGGAAGCGATCTAACCAAAAACATTCAGTACTTC
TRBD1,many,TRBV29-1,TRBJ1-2,CSAQPPTGGYGYTF,TGCAGCGCCCAACCACCGACAGGGGGCTATGGCTACACCTTC
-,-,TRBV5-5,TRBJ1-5,CASSFWEDQPQHF,TGTGCCAGCAGCTTTTGGGAGGATCAGCCCCAGCATTTT
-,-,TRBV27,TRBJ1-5,CASSPRLPGQPQHF,TGTGCCAGCAGTCCCCGCCTTCCCGGACAGCCCCAGCATTTT
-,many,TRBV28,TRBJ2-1,CASRARGDLVTYEQFF,TGTGCCAGCAGGGCCAGGGGGGACCTCGTTACGTATGAGCAGTTCTTC
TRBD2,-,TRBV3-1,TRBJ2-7,CASTPAGVVSEQYF,TGTGCCAGTACTCCAGCGGGAGTAGTATCCGAGCAGTACTTC
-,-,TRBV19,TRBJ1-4,CASSKGGGRNEKLFF,TGTGCCAGTAGTAAGGGAGGAGGGCGCAATGAAAAACTGTTTTTT
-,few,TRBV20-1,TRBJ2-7,CSAPPPGVRYEQYF,TGCAGTGCCCCCCCGCCGGGAGTTAGGTACGAGCAGTACTTC
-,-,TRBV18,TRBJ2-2,CASSPGRGTGELFF,TGTGCCAGCTCACCAGGCCGCGGCACCGGGGAGCTGTTTTTT
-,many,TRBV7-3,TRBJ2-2,CASSLITNTGELFF,TGTGCCAGCAGCCTTATAACGAACACCGGGGAGCTGTTTTTT
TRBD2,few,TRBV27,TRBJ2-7,CASSLDAGGDEQYF,TGTGCCAGCAGTTTAGATGCGGGAGGTGACGAGCAGTACTTC
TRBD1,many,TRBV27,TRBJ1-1,CASTTWTGKFEAFF,TGTGCCAGCACCACTTGGACAGGAAAATTTGAAGCTTTCTTT
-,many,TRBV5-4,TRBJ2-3,CASSLAGQGPTDTQYF,TGTGCCAGCAGCTTGGCCGGTCAGGGGCCCACAGATACGCAGTATTTT
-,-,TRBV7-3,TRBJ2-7,CASSARGAEEYEQYF,TGTGCCAGCAGTGCTAGGGGTGCCGAAGAATACGAGCAGTACTTC
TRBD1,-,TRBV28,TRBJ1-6,CASQKPGTGHSPLHF,TGTGCCAGCCAGAAGCCCGGGACAGGGCATTCACCCCTCCACTTT
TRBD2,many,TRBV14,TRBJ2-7,CASSHPGTSGEQYF,TGTGCCAGCAGCCACCCCGGGACTAGCGGCGAGCAGTACTTC
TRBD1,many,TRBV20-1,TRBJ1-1,CSASAEAGGLANTEAFF,TGCAGTGCTAGCGCTGAGGCAGGGGGCTTGGCGAACACTGAAGCTTTCTTT